This T cell receptor beta chain was found in a study of Ad26.COV2.S vaccination and SARS-CoV-2 variants. General study results and limits: A substantial breadth of spike-specific CD8+ and CD4+ T cell responses after vaccination has been reported.

The data were produced by immunoSEQ multiplex PCR, yet TCRdb's version contains in-frame clones alone and is incomplete. The top ten hold about 10% of the sample, which has roughly 350,000 clones, 75% to 90% seen once. In regard to this clone: Its antigen is undetermined.

Treatment of the sample: roughly 19 received Ad26.COV2.S at low or high dose, single or two shots; 5 received placebo; per-sample allocation not given. It was on day 63 after the first vaccine or placebo injection that samples were taken. The input for sequencing was peripheral blood, taken in a trial of Ad26.COV2.S vaccine versus placebo. The clonotype was recovered from a person aged 18-65 years who received the Ad26.COV2.S COVID-19 vaccine or a placebo.

DNA for the CDR3: TGTGCCAGCAGCCAAGATACCCGCTTCCGGGACAGAGGGACTGAAGCTTTCTTT. As protein: CASSQDTRFRDRGTEAFF. The V and J genes are TRBV4-2 and TRBJ1-1; 7 nucleotides line up with TRBD1. The CDR3 covers 18 residues. V was pared by 0 bases and J by 5 bases, with 15 bases of the junction left unmatched. CDR1 is LGHNA, CDR2 YNFKEQ, per germline.